These 30 T cell receptor beta chains were sequenced from one sample in a study of technical replicates of blood from several donors. Produced via immunoSEQ multiplex PCR; TCRdb's table is partial and in-frame only. The profile shows approximately 73,000 clones, around 93% of them singletons. Material for sequencing was T cells isolated from PBMCs. The receptor set was obtained from a human donor in good health.

The V gene is TRBV2, the J gene TRBJ2-1, with D maybe TRBD2 (6 bases). V gave up 6 bases and J gave up 4 bases, with 22 bases separating them. The germline CDR1 and CDR2 sequences are SNHLY and FYNNEI. The CDR3 is made up of 17 amino acids. The CDR3 bases are TGTGCCAGCAGGCCGTCCCCCTCTAGCGTCCTATACAATGAGCAGTTCTTC. This codes for CASRPSPSSVLYNEQFF.

The chain links TRBV5-4 to TRBJ2-1; TRBD2 agrees at 8 bases. J gave up 4 bases and V 4 bases, and 7 bases lay outside the gene matches. The CDR3 runs to 15 residues. The germline gives CDR1 SGHNT, CDR2 YYREEE (reference sequence). CDR3 residues: CASSPGGERYNEQFF. The DNA of the CDR3 is TGTGCCAGCAGCCCCGGGGGGGAACGGTACAATGAGCAGTTCTTC. Combining the CDR3 with reference TRBV5-4 and TRBJ2-1 gives the whole variable domain ETGVTQSPTHLIKTRGQQVTLRCSSQSGHNTVSWYQQALGQGPQFIFQYYREEENGRGNFPPRFSGLQFPNYSSELNVNALELDDSALYLCASSPGGERYNEQFFGPGTRLTVL.

V usage is TRBV7-9 and J usage is TRBJ1-6; maybe TRBD1 (6 bases). Trimming cost V 5 bases and J 7 bases, with 12 bases left between them. Germline V gives CDR1 SEHNR, CDR2 FQNEAQ (reference sequence). The CDR3 sequence is 14 residues long. The CDR3 DNA reads TGTGCCAGCAGCGAGCCAGGGGAAAATTCACCCCTCCACTTT. It encodes CASSEPGENSPLHF.

V and J are TRBV5-1 and TRBJ2-5; D is possibly TRBD1 (6 bases). Germline CDR1 and CDR2: SGHRS and YFSETQ. Trimming left V 0 bases short and J 3 bases short, with 12 bases between. CDR3 size: 15 residues. The DNA of the CDR3 is TGCGCCAGCAGCTTGGTTGGGTCAGGGGAAGAGACCCAGTACTTC. It translates to CASSLVGSGEETQYF.

This chain links TRBV27 with TRBJ2-2, with 8 bases aligning to TRBD2. Germline-derived CDR1 and CDR2 are MNHEY and SMNVEV (reference sequence). Trimming cost V 3 bases and J 3 bases; bases outside gene matches: 12. CDR3 length: 18 residues. The CDR3 sequence: CASSFRSYSGDDTGELFF. The DNA for the CDR3 is TGTGCCAGCAGTTTTAGATCCTATAGCGGGGATGACACCGGGGAGCTGTTTTTT.

This clone was seen just once. The chain employs TRBV27 and TRBJ1-6, with a weak D call TRBD1 (6 bases). The V gene lost 5 bases and the J gene lost 6 bases, with 14 bases spanning the gap. The CDR3 loop spans 15 amino acids. Looked up from germline, CDR1 is MNHEY and CDR2 is SMNVEV (reference sequence). Here the CDR3 DNA reads TGTGCCAGCAGTCCCTCGGGACAACTTAATTCACCCCTCCACTTT. This gives the protein CASSPSGQLNSPLHF.

The rearrangement uses TRBV6-6 and TRBJ1-1; possibly TRBD1 for D (5 bases). Germline CDR1 MNHNY, CDR2 SVGAGI (reference sequence). This CDR3 is 15 amino acids long. V shed 5 bases and J shed 3 bases, with 16 bases lying between them. The CDR3 DNA reads as TGTGCCAGCAGTCCCCAGGACATTCGTCACACTGAAGCTTTCTTT. Encoded protein: CASSPQDIRHTEAFF.

This clone occurred once. This chain joins TRBV14 and TRBJ2-5, with 10 bases lining up with TRBD2. Germline trimming cut 4 bases from V and 2 bases from J; bases unmatched to any gene: 7. This CDR3 is built from 16 residues. CDR1 is SGHDN and CDR2 is FVKESK in the germline V gene. The CDR3 sequence: CASSPLASGGQETQYF. CDR3 coding DNA: TGTGCCAGCAGCCCGCTCGCTAGCGGGGGTCAAGAGACCCAGTACTTC.

The V and J genes are TRBV4-1 and TRBJ2-3, with unresolved D. Germline CDR1 and CDR2: MGHRA and YSYEKL. The CDR3 runs 13 residues. Trimming removed 6 bases at V and 0 bases at J, with 7 bases between. The CDR3 loop reads CASSYTSTDTQYF. CDR3 bases: TGCGCCAGCAGTTATACTAGCACAGATACGCAGTATTTT.

The V call is TRBV30, the J call TRBJ2-7; weak D call: TRBD1 (5 bases). CDR3 length: 12 amino acids. The V end was cut by 3 bases, the J end by 5 bases, with 11 bases between. CDR1 is GTSNPN, CDR2 SVGIG, per germline (reference sequence). The CDR3 is CAWSQMTDEQYF. In DNA, the CDR3 is TGTGCCTGGAGCCAAATGACAGACGAGCAGTACTTC. Combining the CDR3 with reference TRBV30 and TRBJ2-7 gives the whole variable domain SQTIHQWPATLVQPVGSPLSLECTVEGTSNPNLYWYRQAAGRGLQLLFYSVGIGQISSEVPQNLSASRPQDRQFILSSKKLLLSDSGFYLCAWSQMTDEQYFGPGTRLTVT.

The CDR3 sequence is CASSEWSDFGEKLFF. The CDR3 DNA reads as TGTGCCAGCAGTGAATGGTCGGACTTTGGCGAAAAACTGTTTTTT. V usage is TRBV25-1 and J usage is TRBJ1-4, with no clear D. V gave up 1 base and J gave up 8 bases, with 14 bases separating them. Germline V lookup: CDR1 MGHDK, CDR2 SYGVNS. This CDR3 has 15 amino acids.

This chain uses TRBV5-1 with TRBJ1-1; D remains unclear. Germline V gene sequence: CDR1 SGHRS, CDR2 YFSETQ. This CDR3 is 12 amino acids long. The V gene lost 3 bases and the J gene lost 11 bases, with 14 bases spanning the gap. The CDR3 region has the DNA TGCGCCAGCAGCTCTAACACCCCGAGGGCTTTCTTT. It yields the protein CASSSNTPRAFF.

The chain couples TRBV7-2 to TRBJ1-1; perhaps TRBD1 as D (6 bases). The CDR3 has 14 amino acids. Germline V gene data show CDR1 as SGHTA and CDR2 as FQGNSA. CDR3 sequence (DNA): TGTGCGGACAGCCCCAGGGAGCCATTCACTGAAGCTTTCTTT. Protein sequence: CADSPREPFTEAFF.

This rearrangement joins TRBV14 to TRBJ2-5; 7 bases match TRBD1. The CDR3 contains 15 residues. With V trimmed by 6 bases and J by 2 bases, 9 bases remained unmatched. Germline CDR1 SGHDN, CDR2 FVKESK. Here the CDR3 reads CASSPGTAYQETQYF. DNA of the CDR3: TGTGCCAGCAGTCCCGGGACAGCTTATCAAGAGACCCAGTACTTC.

The J gene is TRBJ2-7, the V gene TRBV7-6; 9 nucleotides match TRBD1. This CDR3 spans 15 amino acids. Germline V gives CDR1 SGHVS, CDR2 FNYEAQ. Trimming cost V 5 bases and J 2 bases; bases outside gene matches: 7. CDR3 residues: CASSQGTGIAYEQYF. CDR3 DNA: TGTGCCAGCAGCCAAGGGACAGGGATTGCCTACGAGCAGTACTTC.

The genes are TRBV5-6 and TRBJ2-5; 8 nucleotides agree with TRBD1. Trimming took 4 bases from V and 5 from J; bases not matched to a gene: 13. The CDR3 loop spans 16 amino acids. Germline V gene lookup returns CDR1 SGHDT and CDR2 YYEEEE. The CDR3 DNA reads TGTGCCAGCAGCGGGTGGACAGGGCCACTCGCGGAGACCCAGTACTTC. Its translation: CASSGWTGPLAETQYF.

The CDR3 DNA is TGTGCCAGCAGCTTAGGGACAGGGGAAGTCACTGAAGCTTTCTTT. As protein: CASSLGTGEVTEAFF. The genes are TRBV7-9 and TRBJ1-1; 9 bases fit TRBD1. Germline V lookup: CDR1 SEHNR, CDR2 FQNEAQ (reference sequence). The trim removed 1 base at V and 4 bases at J, leaving 4 bases unmatched. The CDR3 sequence is 15 residues long.

The J gene is TRBJ2-1, the V gene TRBV6-1; 9 bases map to TRBD1. The V gene end was trimmed by 3 bases and the J gene end by 2 bases; junction bases not matched to a gene: 5. Looked up from germline, CDR1 is MNHNS and CDR2 is SASEGT. This CDR3 is 16 amino acids long. CDR3 protein: CASSDATGGTYNEQFF. The CDR3 DNA reads TGTGCCAGCAGTGATGCGACAGGGGGGACCTACAATGAGCAGTTCTTC.

The genes are TRBV28 and TRBJ2-1; TRBD2 might be the D (5 bases). The CDR3 has 14 residues. Germline CDR1 and CDR2: MDHEN and SYDVKM. The V end was cut by 3 bases, the J end by 5 bases, with 11 bases between. As DNA, the CDR3 is TGTGCCAGCAGTTTTGGGTCGGAGGACAATGAGCAGTTCTTC. Its translation: CASSFGSEDNEQFF.

The chain employs TRBV9 and TRBJ2-7; D is unresolved. The CDR3 covers 13 residues. Germline CDR1 reads SGDLS; CDR2 reads YYNGEE. V was cut by 0 bases and J by 5 bases, with 9 bases left in between. CDR3 amino acids: CASSVGISNEQYF. The CDR3 DNA reads as TGTGCCAGCAGCGTAGGAATAAGCAACGAGCAGTACTTC.

The V call is TRBV11-3, the J call TRBJ2-1; 11 bases fit TRBD2. The ends lost 5 bases at V and 2 bases at J; junction bases unmatched: 11. CDR3 length equals 18 residues. The V gene's germline CDR1 is SGHNT and CDR2 YENEEA. The CDR3 region has the DNA TGTGCCAGCAGCCCGAGGGCTAGCGGGGGGACCCCCTACAATGAGCAGTTCTTC. Translation gives CASSPRASGGTPYNEQFF.

The V call is TRBV11-2, the J call TRBJ2-5, with D uncertain. Germline assignment: CDR1 SGHAT and CDR2 FQNNGV. CDR3 length: 12 residues. V was trimmed by 6 bases and J by 4 bases, leaving 9 bases between them. CDR3 nucleotide sequence: TGTGCCAGCAGGCCCCCGGGAGAGACCCAGTACTTC. Protein product: CASRPPGETQYF.

This chain joins TRBV10-3 and TRBJ2-5; tentative D call: TRBD1 (5 bases). Trimming stripped 4 bases from V and 0 bases from J, with 9 bases between. In germline, CDR1 is ENHRY, CDR2 SYGVKD. The CDR3 has 14 amino acids. The CDR3 spells CAISGAGHQETQYF. The CDR3 region has the DNA TGTGCCATCAGTGGGGCAGGGCACCAAGAGACCCAGTACTTC.

V gene TRBV2 combines with J gene TRBJ2-7; tentatively, D is TRBD1 (6 bases). The CDR3 contains 14 residues. Germline loops: CDR1 SNHLY, CDR2 FYNNEI. V was shortened by 2 bases and J by 4 bases, with 12 bases between the two germline ends. CDR3 region: CASSEQGFGYEQYF. Written as DNA, the CDR3 is TGTGCCAGCAGTGAACAGGGGTTCGGGTACGAGCAGTACTTC.

The V and J genes are TRBV9 and TRBJ1-6, with 7 bases aligning to TRBD1. CDR1 SGDLS and CDR2 YYNGEE come from the germline V gene. V lost 3 bases and J lost 7; bases outside the gene matches: 4. This CDR3 comprises 14 residues. The CDR3 loop reads CASSEDRWNSPLHF. The CDR3 region has the DNA TGTGCCAGCAGCGAGGACAGGTGGAATTCACCCCTCCACTTT.

The gene calls are TRBV6-1 and TRBJ2-3; TRBD2 might be the D (6 bases). The V gene's germline CDR1 is MNHNS and CDR2 SASEGT. Deletions cut 4 bases from V and 3 bases from J, with 8 bases between. The CDR3 runs to 13 residues. The CDR3 sequence is CASSVSGTDTQYF. In DNA form, the CDR3 reads TGTGCCAGCAGTGTTAGCGGTACAGATACGCAGTATTTT.

The chain employs TRBV9 and TRBJ2-5; 8 bases match TRBD2. Germline loops: CDR1 SGDLS, CDR2 YYNGEE. The CDR3 totals 15 residues. V lost 2 bases to trimming and J lost 4 bases; unmatched junction nucleotides: 7. The CDR3 DNA reads as TGTGCCAGCAGCGTTAGCGGGGCGTCAGGAGAGACCCAGTACTTC. As protein: CASSVSGASGETQYF.

This clone showed up just once. This chain links TRBV11-3 with TRBJ2-7; 9 bases line up with TRBD1. V dropped 1 base and J dropped 2; count of bases not matched to a gene: 6. There are 16 residues in the CDR3. Germline lookup yields CDR1 SGHNT and CDR2 YENEEA. CDR3: CASSLAGTGWPYEQYF. The DNA for the CDR3 is TGTGCCAGCAGCTTAGCCGGGACAGGGTGGCCCTACGAGCAGTACTTC. Full variable domain (missing parts from reference TRBV11-3 and TRBJ2-7): EAGVVQSPRYKIIEKKQPVAFWCNPISGHNTLYWYLQNLGQGPELLIRYENEEAVDDSQLPKDRFSAERLKGVDSTLKIQPAELGDSAVYLCASSLAGTGWPYEQYFGPGTRLTVT.

The count of this clone is one. The gene calls are TRBV4-1 and TRBJ1-1, with 10 bases aligning to TRBD1. With V trimmed by 3 bases and J by 3 bases, 4 bases remained unmatched. Germline V gene lookup returns CDR1 MGHRA and CDR2 YSYEKL. CDR3 size: 15 residues. The CDR3 sequence is CASSHGDRGYTEAFF. For the CDR3, the DNA is TGCGCCAGCAGCCACGGGGACAGGGGATACACTGAAGCTTTCTTT.

The rearrangement joins TRBV14 to TRBJ1-2, with 9 bases matching TRBD1. CDR3 size: 16 residues. Germline CDR1 SGHDN, CDR2 FVKESK. The junction had 9 bases not matched to a gene; V was cut back by 0 bases and J by 7 bases. The CDR3 loop is CASSQEQGALGFGYTF. CDR3 sequence (DNA): TGTGCCAGCAGCCAAGAACAGGGGGCCTTGGGTTTTGGCTACACCTTC. Filled out from reference TRBV14 and TRBJ1-2, the complete variable domain reads EAGVTQFPSHSVIEKGQTVTLRCDPISGHDNLYWYRRVMGKEIKFLLHFVKESKQDESGMPNNRFLAERTGGTYSTLKVQPAELEDSGVYFCASSQEQGALGFGYTFGSGTRLTVV.